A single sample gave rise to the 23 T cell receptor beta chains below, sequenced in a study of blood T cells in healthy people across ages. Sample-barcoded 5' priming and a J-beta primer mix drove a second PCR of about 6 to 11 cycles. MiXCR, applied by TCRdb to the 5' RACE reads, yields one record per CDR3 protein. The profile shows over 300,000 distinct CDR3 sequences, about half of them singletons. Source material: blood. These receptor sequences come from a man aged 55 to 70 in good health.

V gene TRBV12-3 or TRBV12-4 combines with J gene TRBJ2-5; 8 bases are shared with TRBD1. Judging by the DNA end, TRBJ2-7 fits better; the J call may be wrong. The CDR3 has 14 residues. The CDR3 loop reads CASSMGQARYEQYF. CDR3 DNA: TGTGCCAGCAGCATGGGACAGGCAAGGTACGAGCAGTACTTC.

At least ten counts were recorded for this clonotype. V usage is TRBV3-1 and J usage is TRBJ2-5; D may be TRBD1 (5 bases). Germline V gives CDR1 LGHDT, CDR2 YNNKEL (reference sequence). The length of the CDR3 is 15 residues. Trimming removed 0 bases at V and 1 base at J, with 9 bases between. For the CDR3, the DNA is TGTGCCAGCAGCCAAGAAGGGGCACTCCAAGAGACCCAGTACTTC. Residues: CASSQEGALQETQYF.

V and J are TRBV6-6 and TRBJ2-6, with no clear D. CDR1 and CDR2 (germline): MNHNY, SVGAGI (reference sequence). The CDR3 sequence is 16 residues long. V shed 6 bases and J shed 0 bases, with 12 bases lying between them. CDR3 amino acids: CASSVDGFSGANVLTF. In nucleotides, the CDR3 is TGTGCCAGCAGCGTGGACGGGTTCTCTGGGGCCAACGTCCTGACTTTC.

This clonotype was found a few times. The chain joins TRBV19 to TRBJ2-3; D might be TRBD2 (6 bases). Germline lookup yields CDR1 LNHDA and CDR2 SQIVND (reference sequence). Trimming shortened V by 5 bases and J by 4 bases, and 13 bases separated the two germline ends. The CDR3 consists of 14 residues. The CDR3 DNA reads TGTGCCAGTAGTCCTAGCGCGGAACCAGATACGCAGTATTTT. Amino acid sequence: CASSPSAEPDTQYF. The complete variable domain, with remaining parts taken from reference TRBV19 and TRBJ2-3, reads DGGITQSPKYLFRKEGQNVTLSCEQNLNHDAMYWYRQDPGQGLRLIYYSQIVNDFQKGDIAEGYSVSREKKESFPLTVTSAQKNPTAFYLCASSPSAEPDTQYFGPGTRLTVL.

The CDR3 loop reads CASSPSRTSGSYEQYF. CDR3 sequence (DNA): TGTGCCAGCTCACCATCGAGGACTAGCGGTTCCTACGAGCAGTACTTC. The chain employs TRBV18 and TRBJ2-7; 10 nucleotides align to TRBD2. Losses at the gene ends were 2 bases for V and 1 base for J; bases not matched to a gene: 5. This CDR3 is 16 amino acids long. CDR1 is KGHSH, CDR2 LQKENI, per germline.

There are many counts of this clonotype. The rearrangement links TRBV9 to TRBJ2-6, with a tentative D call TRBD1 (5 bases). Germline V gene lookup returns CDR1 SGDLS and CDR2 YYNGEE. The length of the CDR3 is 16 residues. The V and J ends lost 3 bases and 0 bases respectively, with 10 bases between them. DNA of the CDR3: TGTGCCAGCAGCGACCGACAGAGCTCTGGGGCCAACGTCCTGACTTTC. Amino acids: CASSDRQSSGANVLTF.

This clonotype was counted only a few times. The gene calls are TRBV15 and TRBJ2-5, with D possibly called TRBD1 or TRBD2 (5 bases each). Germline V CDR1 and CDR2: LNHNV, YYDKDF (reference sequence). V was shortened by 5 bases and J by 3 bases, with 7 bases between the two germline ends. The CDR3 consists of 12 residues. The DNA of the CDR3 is TGTGCCACCAGCTTGGGGGAAGAGACCCAGTACTTC. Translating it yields CATSLGEETQYF. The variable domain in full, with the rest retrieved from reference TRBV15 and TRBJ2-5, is DAMVIQNPRYQVTQFGKPVTLSCSQTLNHNVMYWYQQKSSQAPKLLFHYYDKDFNNEADTPDNFQSRRPNTSFCFLDIRSPGLGDTAMYLCATSLGEETQYFGPGTRLLVL.

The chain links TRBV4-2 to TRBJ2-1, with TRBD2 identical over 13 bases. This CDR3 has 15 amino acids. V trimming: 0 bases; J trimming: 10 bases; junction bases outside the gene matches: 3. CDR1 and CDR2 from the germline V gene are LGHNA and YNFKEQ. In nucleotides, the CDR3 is TGTGCCAGCAGCCAAGAACCGGGACTAGCGGGAGAGCAGTTCTTC. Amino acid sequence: CASSQEPGLAGEQFF.

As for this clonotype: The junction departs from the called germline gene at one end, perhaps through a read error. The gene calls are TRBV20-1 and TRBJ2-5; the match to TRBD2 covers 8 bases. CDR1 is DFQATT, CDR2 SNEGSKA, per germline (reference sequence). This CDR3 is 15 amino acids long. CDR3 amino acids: CSAPVSSGLGGTQYF. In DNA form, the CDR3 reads TGTAGTGCTCCGGTGTCTAGCGGGCTGGGCGGGACCCAGTACTTC.

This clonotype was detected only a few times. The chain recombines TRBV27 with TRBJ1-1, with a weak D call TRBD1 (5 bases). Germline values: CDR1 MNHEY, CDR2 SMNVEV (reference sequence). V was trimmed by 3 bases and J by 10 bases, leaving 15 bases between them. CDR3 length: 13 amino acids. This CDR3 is CASSFNGGILAFF. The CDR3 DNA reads TGTGCCAGCAGTTTCAACGGGGGGATCCTAGCTTTCTTT.

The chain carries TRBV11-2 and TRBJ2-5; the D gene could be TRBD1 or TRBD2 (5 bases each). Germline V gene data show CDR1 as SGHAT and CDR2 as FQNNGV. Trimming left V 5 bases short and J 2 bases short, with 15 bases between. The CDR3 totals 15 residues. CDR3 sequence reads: CASSRDWDLQETQYF. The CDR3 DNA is TGTGCCAGCAGCCGAGATTGGGACCTACAAGAGACCCAGTACTTC.

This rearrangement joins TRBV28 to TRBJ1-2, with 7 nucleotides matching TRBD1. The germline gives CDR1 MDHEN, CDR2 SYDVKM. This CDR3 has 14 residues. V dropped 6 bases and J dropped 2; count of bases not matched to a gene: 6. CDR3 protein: CASRGPGQNYGYTF. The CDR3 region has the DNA TGTGCCAGCAGGGGTCCGGGACAGAACTATGGCTACACCTTC.

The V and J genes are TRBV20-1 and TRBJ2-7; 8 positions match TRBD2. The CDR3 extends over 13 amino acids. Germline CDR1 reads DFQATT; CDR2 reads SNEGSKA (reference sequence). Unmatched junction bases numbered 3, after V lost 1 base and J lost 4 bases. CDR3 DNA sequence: TGCAGTGCTAGAGGGGAGCGGGAGTACGAGCAGTACTTC. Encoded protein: CSARGEREYEQYF.

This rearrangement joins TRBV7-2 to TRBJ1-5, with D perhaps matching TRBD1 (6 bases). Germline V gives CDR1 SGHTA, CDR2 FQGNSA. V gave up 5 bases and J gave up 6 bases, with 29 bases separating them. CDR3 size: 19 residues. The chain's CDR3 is CASSRGSGRGGERFQPQHF. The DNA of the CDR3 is TGTGCCAGCAGCCGAGGTTCGGGGAGAGGGGGAGAAAGGTTTCAGCCCCAGCATTTT.

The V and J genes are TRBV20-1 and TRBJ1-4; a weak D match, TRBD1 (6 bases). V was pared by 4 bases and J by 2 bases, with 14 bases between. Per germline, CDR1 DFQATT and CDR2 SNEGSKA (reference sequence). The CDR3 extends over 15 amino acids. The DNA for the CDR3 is TGCAGTGCTATGATCCCGGGGGGCACTAATGAAAAACTGTTTTTT. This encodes CSAMIPGGTNEKLFF.

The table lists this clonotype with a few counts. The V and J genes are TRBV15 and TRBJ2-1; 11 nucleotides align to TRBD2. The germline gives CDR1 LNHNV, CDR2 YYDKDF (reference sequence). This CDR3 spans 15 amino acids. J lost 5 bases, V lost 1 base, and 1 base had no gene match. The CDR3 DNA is TGTGCCACCAGCAGAGCACTAGCGGGAGACAATGAGCAGTTCTTC. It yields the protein CATSRALAGDNEQFF.

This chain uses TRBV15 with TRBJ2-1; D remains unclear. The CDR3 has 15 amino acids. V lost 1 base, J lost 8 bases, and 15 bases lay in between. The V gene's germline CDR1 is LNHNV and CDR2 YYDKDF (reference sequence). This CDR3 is CATSRVAAPSDEQFF. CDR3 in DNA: TGTGCCACCAGCAGAGTAGCCGCCCCTTCGGATGAGCAGTTCTTC. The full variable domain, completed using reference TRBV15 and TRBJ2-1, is DAMVIQNPRYQVTQFGKPVTLSCSQTLNHNVMYWYQQKSSQAPKLLFHYYDKDFNNEADTPDNFQSRRPNTSFCFLDIRSPGLGDTAMYLCATSRVAAPSDEQFFGPGTRLTVL.

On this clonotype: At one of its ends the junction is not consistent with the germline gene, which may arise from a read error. CDR3: CASSDSDREATQYF. CDR3 nucleotides: TGTGCCAGCAGTGACTCGGACAGGGAGGCGACCCAGTACTTC. J is TRBJ2-5 and V is TRBV6-2 or TRBV6-3; 8 bases are a match to TRBD1. The CDR3 is 14 residues long. Per germline, CDR1 MNHEY and CDR2 SVGEGT.

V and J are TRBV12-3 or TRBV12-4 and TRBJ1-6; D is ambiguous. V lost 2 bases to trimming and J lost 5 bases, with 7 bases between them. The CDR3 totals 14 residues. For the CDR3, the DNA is TGTGCCAGCAGTTTAACTCTAAATAATTCACCCCTCCACTTT. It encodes CASSLTLNNSPLHF.

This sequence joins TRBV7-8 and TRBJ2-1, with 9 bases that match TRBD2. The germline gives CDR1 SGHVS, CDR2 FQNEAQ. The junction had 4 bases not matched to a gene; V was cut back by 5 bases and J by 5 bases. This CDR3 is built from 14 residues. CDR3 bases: TGTGCCAGCAGCCCGACTAGCGGTCACAATGAGCAGTTCTTC. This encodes CASSPTSGHNEQFF.

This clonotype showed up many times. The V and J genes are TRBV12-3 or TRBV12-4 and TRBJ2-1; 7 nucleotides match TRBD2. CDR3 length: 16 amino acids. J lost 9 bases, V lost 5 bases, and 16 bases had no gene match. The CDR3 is CASSPARASGAGEQFF. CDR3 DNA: TGTGCCAGCAGTCCTGCCCGGGCTAGCGGTGCGGGTGAGCAGTTCTTC.

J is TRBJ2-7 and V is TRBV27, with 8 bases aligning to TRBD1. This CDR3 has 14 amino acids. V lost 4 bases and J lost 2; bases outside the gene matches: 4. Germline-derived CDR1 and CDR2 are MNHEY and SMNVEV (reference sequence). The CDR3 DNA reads TGTGCCAGCAGTTCCCTGGACAGGGCCTACGAGCAGTACTTC. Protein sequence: CASSSLDRAYEQYF.

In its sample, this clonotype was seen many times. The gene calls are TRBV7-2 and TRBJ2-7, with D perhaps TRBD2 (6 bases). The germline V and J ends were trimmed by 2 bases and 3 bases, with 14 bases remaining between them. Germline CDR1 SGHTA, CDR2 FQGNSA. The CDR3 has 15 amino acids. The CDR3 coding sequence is TGTGCCAGCAGCTTAAGTGGGCGGACTAACTACGAGCAGTACTTC. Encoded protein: CASSLSGRTNYEQYF.